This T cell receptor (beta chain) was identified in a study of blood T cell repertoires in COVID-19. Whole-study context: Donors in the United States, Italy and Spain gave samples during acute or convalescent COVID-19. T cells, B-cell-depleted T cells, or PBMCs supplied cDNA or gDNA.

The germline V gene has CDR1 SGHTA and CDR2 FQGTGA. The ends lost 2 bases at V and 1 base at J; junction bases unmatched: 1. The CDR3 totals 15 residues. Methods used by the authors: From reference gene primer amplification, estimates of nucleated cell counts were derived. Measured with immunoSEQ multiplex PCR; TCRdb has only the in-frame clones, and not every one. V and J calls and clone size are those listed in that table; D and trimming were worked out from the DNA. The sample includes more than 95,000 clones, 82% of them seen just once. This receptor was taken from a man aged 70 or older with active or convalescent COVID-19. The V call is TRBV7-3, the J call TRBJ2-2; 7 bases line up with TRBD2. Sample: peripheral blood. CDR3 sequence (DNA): TGTGCCAGCAGCTTAGGGACTAAGAACACCGGGGAGCTGTTTTTT. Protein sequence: CASSLGTKNTGELFF.